These 15 T cell receptor beta chains were sequenced from one sample in a study of T cell responses to AZD1222 COVID-19 vaccine. Here immunoSEQ multiplex PCR was the method, and the copy in TCRdb shows in-frame clones only, minus some. The sample carries around 150,000 clones, roughly 92% recorded once. Sequences were derived from peripheral blood, sampled 28 days after the second AZD1222 dose. Receptors originate from an adult who received the AZD1222 COVID-19 vaccine.

The V call is TRBV7-3, the J call TRBJ1-1, with D unclear. V shed 1 base and J shed 6 bases, with 18 bases lying between them. Per the germline V gene, CDR1 is SGHTA and CDR2 is FQGTGA. The CDR3 is 16 amino acids. CDR3 loop: CASSLSRAGMGSEAFF. CDR3 nucleotides: TGTGCCAGCAGCTTAAGTAGGGCTGGGATGGGGTCTGAAGCTTTCTTT.

This chain links TRBV5-4 with TRBJ2-5; 7 bases fit TRBD2. With 4 bases clipped from V and 5 bases from J, the junction kept 14 bases outside the gene matches. The V gene's germline CDR1 is SGHNT and CDR2 YYREEE (reference sequence). This CDR3 has 16 amino acids. The CDR3 spells CASSPPRGRAGETQYF. The CDR3 nucleotides read TGTGCCAGCAGCCCCCCTCGAGGGAGGGCGGGTGAGACCCAGTACTTC.

V gene TRBV20-1 combines with J gene TRBJ1-1; D is undetermined. Germline values: CDR1 DFQATT, CDR2 SNEGSKA (reference sequence). Trimming removed 6 bases at V and 4 bases at J, with 9 bases between. This CDR3 comprises 11 residues. The CDR3 loop reads CSAGFGTEAFF. Written as DNA, the CDR3 is TGCAGTGCCGGTTTTGGCACTGAAGCTTTCTTT.

The CDR3 DNA is TGCAGTGTTTCCGGGGTCCACGAGCAGTACTTC. It translates to CSVSGVHEQYF. V and J are TRBV20-1 and TRBJ2-7; tentative D call: TRBD2 (5 bases). V was trimmed by 7 bases and J by 5 bases, leaving 12 bases between them. The CDR3 has 11 residues. Germline loops: CDR1 DFQATT, CDR2 SNEGSKA (reference sequence).

V usage is TRBV23-1 and J usage is TRBJ1-5; D call uncertain. TRBV23-1 is recorded as an ORF, its role being uncertain. V shed 3 bases and J shed 3 bases, with 21 bases lying between them. The CDR3 covers 18 residues. The CDR3 sequence is CASSHDSWVGPINQPQHF. CDR3 bases: TGCGCCAGCAGTCACGATTCATGGGTAGGGCCGATCAATCAGCCCCAGCATTTT.

This clone has only a few counts. This rearrangement joins TRBV19 to TRBJ1-1; D possibly corresponds to TRBD1 (5 bases). Trimming took off 5 bases at V and 4 bases at J, with 8 bases between the two ends. Germline loops: CDR1 LNHDA, CDR2 SQIVND (reference sequence). The CDR3 spans 12 residues. The CDR3 is CASSGRATEAFF. The CDR3 region has the DNA TGTGCCAGTAGTGGCAGGGCCACTGAAGCTTTCTTT.

The CDR3 here is CASSPGTGDYEQYF. The CDR3 nucleotides read TGTGCCAGCAGCCCCGGGACAGGGGACTACGAGCAGTACTTC. The J gene is TRBJ2-7, the V gene TRBV11-3; 10 nucleotides align to TRBD1. Germline CDR1 SGHNT, CDR2 YENEEA. This CDR3 comprises 14 residues. V gave up 5 bases and J gave up 3 bases; unmatched junction bases: 4.

V gene TRBV2 combines with J gene TRBJ1-3, with D unresolved. There are 13 residues in the CDR3. Trimming took 6 bases from V and 0 from J, leaving 6 bases between them. CDR1 is SNHLY and CDR2 is FYNNEI in the germline V gene. In DNA, the CDR3 is TGTGCCAGCAGGATCTTCTCTGGAAACACCATATATTTT. Translation gives CASRIFSGNTIYF.

The gene calls are TRBV6-6 and TRBJ2-3, with D perhaps TRBD2 (6 bases). V lost 5 bases to trimming and J lost 2 bases, with 14 bases between them. Germline loops: CDR1 MNHNY, CDR2 SVGAGI (reference sequence). This CDR3 region has 15 residues. The CDR3 nucleotides are TGTGCCAGCAGTGCTCGACTAGGGAACACAGATACGCAGTATTTT. Translation: CASSARLGNTDTQYF.

This sequence joins TRBV30 and TRBJ1-4, with D unresolved. This CDR3 region has 12 residues. The germline V and J ends were trimmed by 0 bases and 7 bases, with 6 bases remaining between them. In germline, CDR1 is GTSNPN, CDR2 SVGIG (reference sequence). DNA for the CDR3: TGTGCCTGGAGTGTAAATAGTGAAAAACTGTTTTTT. Protein sequence: CAWSVNSEKLFF.

The rearrangement links TRBV18 to TRBJ1-1, with a weak D call TRBD1 (5 bases). CDR3 length: 16 amino acids. Germline V gene sequence: CDR1 KGHSH, CDR2 LQKENI. V lost 0 bases and J 10 bases, leaving 21 bases between the germline ends. CDR3 sequence reads: CASSPPSGGFSEGAFF. In nucleotides, the CDR3 is TGTGCCAGCTCACCACCCAGTGGGGGGTTTTCAGAAGGAGCTTTCTTT.

This chain connects TRBV20-1 to TRBJ2-7, with D uncertain. V lost 3 bases to trimming and J lost 6 bases, with 12 bases between them. Per the germline V gene, CDR1 is DFQATT and CDR2 is SNEGSKA (reference sequence). The CDR3 is 12 residues long. CDR3 in amino acids: CSASLLGPEQYF. The CDR3 DNA follows: TGCAGTGCTAGTCTGCTCGGGCCCGAGCAGTACTTC.

The chain links TRBV9 to TRBJ2-1; D perhaps matches TRBD1 (5 bases). The CDR3 extends over 14 amino acids. Trimming shortened V by 0 bases and J by 13 bases, and 17 bases separated the two germline ends. Germline CDR1 SGDLS, CDR2 YYNGEE. CDR3 sequence reads: CASSVDSWPGQQFF. The CDR3 DNA reads TGTGCCAGCAGCGTAGATAGTTGGCCAGGGCAACAGTTCTTC.

This chain uses TRBV18 with TRBJ1-1; D uncertain. CDR1 is KGHSH and CDR2 is LQKENI in the germline V gene. CDR3 length: 13 residues. Trimming cost V 5 bases and J 1 base, with 8 bases left between them. DNA of the CDR3: TGTGCCAGCTCAAGCGCGGGGAACACTGAAGCTTTCTTT. This translates into CASSSAGNTEAFF.

The chain links TRBV6-2 or TRBV6-3 to TRBJ1-2; no reliable D call. Germline assignment: CDR1 MNHEY and CDR2 SVGEGT. With 2 bases removed from V and 3 bases from J, the gap between germline ends came to 13 bases. This CDR3 spans 15 amino acids. CDR3 region: CASSYIGVGDYGYTF. CDR3 sequence (DNA): TGTGCCAGCAGTTACATCGGGGTGGGTGACTATGGCTACACCTTC.